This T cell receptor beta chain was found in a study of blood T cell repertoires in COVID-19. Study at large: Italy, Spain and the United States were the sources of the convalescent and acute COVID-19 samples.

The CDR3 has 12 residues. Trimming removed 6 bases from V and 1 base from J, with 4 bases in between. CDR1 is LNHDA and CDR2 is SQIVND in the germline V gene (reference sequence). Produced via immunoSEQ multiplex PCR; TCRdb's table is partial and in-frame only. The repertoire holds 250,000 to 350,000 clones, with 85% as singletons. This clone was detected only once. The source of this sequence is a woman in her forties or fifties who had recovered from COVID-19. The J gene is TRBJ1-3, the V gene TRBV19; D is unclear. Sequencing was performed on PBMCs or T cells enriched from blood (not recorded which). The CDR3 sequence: CASRRSGNTIYF. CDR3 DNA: TGTGCCAGTAGGCGGTCTGGAAACACCATATATTTT.